This TCR beta chain is from a study of OX40 agonist ivuxolimab in advanced cancers. About the study: Every 2 weeks, patients received ivuxolimab intravenously, dosed at 0.01 to 10 mg/kg. Of the participants, 40% had some prior anti-PD-1, anti-PD-L1 or anti-CTLA-4 therapy, which was allowed.

Notes on this clone: The antigen remains unidentified.

General study findings and limits: On average, a greater number of expanded clones characterised CD8+ T cells relative to CD4+.

Data came from immunoSEQ multiplex PCR; TCRdb stores just in-frame clones and leaves some out. The profile shows approximately 24,000 clones, roughly four fifths of them singletons. The length of the CDR3 is 14 residues. The J segment lost 8 bases and the V segment lost 3 bases, leaving 7 bases of the junction unmatched. Germline V CDR1 and CDR2: SQVTM, ANQGSEA. The sequence was collected from an adult with an advanced solid tumor such as melanoma, head and neck, liver or kidney cancer. Specimen: CD4+ or CD8+ T cells sorted from blood, collected in a trial of the OX40 agonist ivuxolimab. V is TRBV29-1 and J is TRBJ2-1; 10 nucleotides line up with TRBD1. The CDR3 loop is CSVDDRGLRYEQFF. For the CDR3, the DNA is TGCAGCGTTGATGACAGGGGGCTAAGATATGAGCAGTTCTTC.